This entry is about one T cell receptor beta chain. This sample is drawn from a study of blood T cell repertoires in COVID-19. For the study at large: COVID-19 samples from acute and convalescent phases originated in the United States, Italy and Spain.

The V end lost 1 base, the J end lost 2 bases, and 9 bases lay between the germline ends. CDR1 is LNHDA, CDR2 SQIVND, per germline (reference sequence). The CDR3 contains 14 residues. Only in-frame clones appear in the TCRdb table, and some are missing; sequencing was by immunoSEQ multiplex PCR. Here the sample spans about 160,000 clones, around 75% being singletons. The chain couples TRBV19 to TRBJ2-7, with D perhaps TRBD2 (6 bases). The sequencing sample was made of peripheral blood. The TCR comes from a woman older than 75 with acute or convalescent COVID-19. The CDR3 reads CASSIARDAYEQYF. The CDR3 DNA sequence: TGTGCCAGTAGTATAGCGCGGGATGCCTACGAGCAGTACTTC.